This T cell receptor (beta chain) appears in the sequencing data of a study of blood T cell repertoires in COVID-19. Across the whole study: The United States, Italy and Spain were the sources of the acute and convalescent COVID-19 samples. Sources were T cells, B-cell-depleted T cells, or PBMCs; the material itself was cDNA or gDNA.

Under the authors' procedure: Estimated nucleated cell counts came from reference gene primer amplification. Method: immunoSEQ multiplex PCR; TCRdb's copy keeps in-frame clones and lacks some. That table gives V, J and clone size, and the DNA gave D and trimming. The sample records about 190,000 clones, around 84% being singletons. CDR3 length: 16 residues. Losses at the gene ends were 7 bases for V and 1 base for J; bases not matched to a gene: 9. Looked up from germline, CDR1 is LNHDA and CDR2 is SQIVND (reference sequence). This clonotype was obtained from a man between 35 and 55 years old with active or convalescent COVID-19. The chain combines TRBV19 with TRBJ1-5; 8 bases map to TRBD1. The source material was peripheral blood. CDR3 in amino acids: CASTNVGTGSNQPQHF. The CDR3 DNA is TGTGCCAGTACCAACGTGGGGACAGGAAGCAATCAGCCCCAGCATTTT.